Listed here are 14 T cell receptor beta chains from one sample, sequenced in a study of blood T cells in healthy people across ages. Together with a sample-barcoded 5' primer, a J-beta primer mix was included in a second PCR lasting about 7 to 12 cycles. MiXCR, applied by TCRdb to the 5' RACE reads, yields one record per CDR3 protein. The sample lists about 1,500,000 distinct CDR3 sequences, approximately 40% occurring once. The material sequenced was blood. The receptors originated from a woman under 30 in good health.

The chain recombines TRBV19 with TRBJ2-3; D is unresolved. Trimming stripped 7 bases from V and 2 bases from J, with 19 bases between. Germline CDR1 and CDR2: LNHDA and SQIVND (reference sequence). The CDR3 is 16 amino acids. The CDR3 nucleotides are TGTGCCAGTACCCTCCTGTTAGGCGATAACACAGATACGCAGTATTTT. Translating it yields CASTLLLGDNTDTQYF.

The CDR3: CASSYPYYEQYF. The DNA for the CDR3 is TGTGCCAGCAGTTACCCCTACTACGAGCAGTACTTC. V gene TRBV6-2 or TRBV6-3 combines with J gene TRBJ2-7; unclear D gene. Germline CDR1 MNHEY, CDR2 SVGEGT. With 2 bases removed from V and 3 bases from J, the gap between germline ends came to 5 bases. There are 12 residues in the CDR3.

This clonotype has just one count. The rearrangement links TRBV6-5 to TRBJ1-6; unclear D gene. The germline V gene encodes CDR1 MNHEY and CDR2 SVGAGI. The CDR3 covers 16 residues. V lost 0 bases, J lost 5 bases, and 11 bases lay in between. The CDR3 spells CASSYSTNLDNSPLHF. CDR3 nucleotide sequence: TGTGCCAGCAGTTACTCGACAAATTTGGATAATTCACCCCTCCACTTT.

This clonotype showed up just once. The chain combines TRBV7-9 with TRBJ1-2; D perhaps matches TRBD1 (6 bases). V lost 4 bases, J lost 4 bases, and 13 bases lay in between. This CDR3 is 14 amino acids long. The germline gives CDR1 SEHNR, CDR2 FQNEAQ (reference sequence). CDR3 sequence reads: CASSSPDSFYGYTF. The CDR3 coding sequence is TGTGCCAGCAGCTCCCCGGACAGTTTCTATGGCTACACCTTC.

Only one count was recorded for this clonotype. The chain links TRBV2 to TRBJ2-7, with D perhaps TRBD2 (5 bases). The germline gives CDR1 SNHLY, CDR2 FYNNEI. The CDR3 sequence is 13 residues long. V lost 3 bases, J lost 5 bases, and 11 bases lay in between. The CDR3 sequence is CASSDGLRDEQYF. CDR3 coding DNA: TGTGCCAGCAGTGACGGCCTGAGGGACGAGCAGTACTTC.

This chain connects TRBV20-1 to TRBJ2-1; 11 bases match TRBD2. Looked up from germline, CDR1 is DFQATT and CDR2 is SNEGSKA (reference sequence). CDR3 length equals 15 residues. V trimming: 6 bases; J trimming: 2 bases; junction bases outside the gene matches: 6. CDR3 in DNA: TGCAGTGCCCCGTTGACTAGCGGGGCCTACAATGAGCAGTTCTTC. It codes for CSAPLTSGAYNEQFF.

CDR3 residues: CASSGRVHQPQHF. Here the CDR3 DNA reads TGTGCCAGCTCGGGACGGGTTCATCAGCCCCAGCATTTT. The V gene is TRBV2, the J gene TRBJ1-5; D perhaps matches TRBD1 (5 bases). CDR1 and CDR2 (germline): SNHLY, FYNNEI. The CDR3 spans 13 residues. V lost 8 bases to trimming and J lost 5 bases, with 13 bases between them. Combining the CDR3 with reference TRBV2 and TRBJ1-5 gives the whole variable domain EPEVTQTPSHQVTQMGQEVILRCVPISNHLYFYWYRQILGQKVEFLVSFYNNEISEKSEIFDDQFSVERPDGSNFTLKIRSTKLEDSAMYFCASSGRVHQPQHFGDGTRLSIL.

V and J are TRBV18 and TRBJ2-1; 9 nucleotides line up with TRBD2. Germline CDR1 KGHSH, CDR2 LQKENI. This CDR3 spans 14 amino acids. Trimming removed 3 bases from V and 10 bases from J; junction bases left unmatched: 7. CDR3 sequence: CASSPHGTSTEQFF. CDR3 DNA sequence: TGTGCCAGCTCACCCCACGGGACTAGCACCGAGCAGTTCTTC.

J is TRBJ2-1 and V is TRBV14; D tentatively reads TRBD1 or TRBD2 (5 bases each). V was clipped by 7 bases and J by 8 bases, with 18 bases between them. The CDR3 runs 14 residues. Germline CDR1 is SGHDN and CDR2 is FVKESK. The CDR3 bases are TGTGCCAGCAATGGGAGTGGGGGACCGGATGAGCAGTTCTTC. It is translated as CASNGSGGPDEQFF.

This clonotype has a handful of counts. The V call is TRBV20-1, the J call TRBJ2-7, with a tentative D call TRBD1 (5 bases). The CDR3 covers 12 residues. V was pared by 6 bases and J by 7 bases, with 16 bases between. CDR1 is DFQATT, CDR2 SNEGSKA, per germline (reference sequence). CDR3 nucleotides: TGCAGTGCCCCTTTGACAGAATATGAGCAGTACTTC. Its translation: CSAPLTEYEQYF.

This clonotype was found a few times. The chain carries TRBV6-1 and TRBJ2-1; possibly TRBD2 for D (5 bases). Trimming left V 7 bases short and J 0 bases short, with 13 bases between. The germline V gene has CDR1 MNHNS and CDR2 SASEGT. There are 15 residues in the CDR3. The CDR3 DNA sequence: TGTGCCAGCAATTCAGCGGAGGTCTCCTACAATGAGCAGTTCTTC. It specifies CASNSAEVSYNEQFF.

The gene calls are TRBV20-1 and TRBJ1-2, with D possibly matching TRBD1 (6 bases). Trimming removed 2 bases from V and 2 bases from J, with 12 bases in between. The V gene's germline CDR1 is DFQATT and CDR2 SNEGSKA (reference sequence). The CDR3 length is 14 residues. The CDR3 DNA follows: TGCAGTGCTAGACCCCAGGGGACAAACTATGGCTACACCTTC. Translated: CSARPQGTNYGYTF.

The V gene is TRBV27, the J gene TRBJ2-3; TRBD1 might be the D (6 bases). The germline V gene encodes CDR1 MNHEY and CDR2 SMNVEV (reference sequence). This CDR3 has 17 residues. Trimming pared 3 bases from V and 6 bases from J, leaving 22 bases between. The CDR3 DNA reads TGTGCCAGCAGTTTGAGACAGGAGCAAACCTCAGGGGATACGCAGTATTTT. Translation: CASSLRQEQTSGDTQYF.

This clonotype turned up a few times. V usage is TRBV28 and J usage is TRBJ1-2; D is unclear. Germline CDR1 is MDHEN and CDR2 is SYDVKM. Trimming cost V 0 bases and J 7 bases, with 9 bases left between them. This CDR3 contains 13 residues. CDR3 amino acids: CASSLWSVSGYTF. The CDR3 DNA follows: TGTGCCAGCAGTTTATGGTCAGTCTCTGGCTACACCTTC.